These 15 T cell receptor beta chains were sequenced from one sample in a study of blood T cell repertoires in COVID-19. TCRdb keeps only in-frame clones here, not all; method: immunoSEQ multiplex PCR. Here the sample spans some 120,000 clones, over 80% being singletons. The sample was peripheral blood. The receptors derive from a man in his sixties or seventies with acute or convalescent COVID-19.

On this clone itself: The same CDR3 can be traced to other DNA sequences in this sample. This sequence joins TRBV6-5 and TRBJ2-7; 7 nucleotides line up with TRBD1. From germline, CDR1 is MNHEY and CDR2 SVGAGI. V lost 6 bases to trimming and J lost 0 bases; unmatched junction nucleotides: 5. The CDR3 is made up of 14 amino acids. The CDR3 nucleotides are TGTGCCAGCAGCCGGGACAGAAGCTCCTACGAGCAGTACTTC. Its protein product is CASSRDRSSYEQYF.

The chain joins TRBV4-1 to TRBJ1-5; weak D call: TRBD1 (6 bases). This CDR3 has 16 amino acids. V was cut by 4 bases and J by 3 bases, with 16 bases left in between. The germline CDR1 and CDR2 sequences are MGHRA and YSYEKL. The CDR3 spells CASSPAPQGNNQPQHF. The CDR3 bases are TGCGCCAGCAGCCCGGCCCCACAGGGAAACAATCAGCCCCAGCATTTT.

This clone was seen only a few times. In nucleotides, the CDR3 is TGTGCCAGCAGTTTGAGGGTCAGCGGGACAGGGATCACAGATACGCAGTATTTT. Protein: CASSLRVSGTGITDTQYF. This rearrangement joins TRBV27 to TRBJ2-3, with 9 positions matching TRBD1. Germline V gene sequence: CDR1 MNHEY, CDR2 SMNVEV (reference sequence). The V segment lost 3 bases and the J segment 2 bases; nucleotides outside the gene matches: 12. This CDR3 has 18 amino acids.

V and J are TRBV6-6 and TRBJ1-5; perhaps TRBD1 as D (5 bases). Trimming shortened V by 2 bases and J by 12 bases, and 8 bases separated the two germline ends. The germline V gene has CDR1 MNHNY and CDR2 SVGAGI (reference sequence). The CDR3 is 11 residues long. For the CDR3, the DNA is TGTGCCAGCAGTTACGGGGGGGTCCAGCATTTT. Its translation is CASSYGGVQHF.

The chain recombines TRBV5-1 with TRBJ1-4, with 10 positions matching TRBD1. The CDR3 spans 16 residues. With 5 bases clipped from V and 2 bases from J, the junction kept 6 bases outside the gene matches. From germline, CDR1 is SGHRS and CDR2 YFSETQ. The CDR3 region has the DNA TGCGCCAGCAGTAGTGGACAGGGGGTCACTAATGAAAAACTGTTTTTT. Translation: CASSSGQGVTNEKLFF.

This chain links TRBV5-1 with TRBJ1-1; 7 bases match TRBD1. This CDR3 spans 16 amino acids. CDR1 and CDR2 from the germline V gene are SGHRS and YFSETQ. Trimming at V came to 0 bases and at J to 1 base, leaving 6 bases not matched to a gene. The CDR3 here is CASSLGSAGGNTEAFF. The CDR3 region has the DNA TGCGCCAGCAGCTTGGGATCGGCAGGGGGGAACACTGAAGCTTTCTTT.

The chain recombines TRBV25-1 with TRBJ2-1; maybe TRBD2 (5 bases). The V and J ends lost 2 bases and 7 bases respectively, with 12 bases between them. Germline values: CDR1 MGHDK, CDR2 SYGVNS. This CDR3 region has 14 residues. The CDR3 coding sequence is TGTGCCAGCAGTGAAGATGACTATCGGAATGAGCAGTTCTTC. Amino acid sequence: CASSEDDYRNEQFF.

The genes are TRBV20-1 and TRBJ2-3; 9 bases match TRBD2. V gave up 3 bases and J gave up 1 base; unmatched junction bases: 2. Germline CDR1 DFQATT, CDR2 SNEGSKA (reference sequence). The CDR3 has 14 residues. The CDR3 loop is CSASTSGRTDTQYF. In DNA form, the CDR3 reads TGCAGTGCTAGTACTAGCGGGCGCACAGATACGCAGTATTTT.

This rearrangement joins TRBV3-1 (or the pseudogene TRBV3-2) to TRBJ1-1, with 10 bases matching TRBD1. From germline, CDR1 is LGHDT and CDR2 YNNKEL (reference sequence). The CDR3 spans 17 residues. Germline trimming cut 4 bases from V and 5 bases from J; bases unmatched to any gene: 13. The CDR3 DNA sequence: TGTGCCAGCAGCCCATTAGAAAGGACAGGGGGAGGTACTGAAGCTTTCTTT. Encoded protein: CASSPLERTGGGTEAFF.

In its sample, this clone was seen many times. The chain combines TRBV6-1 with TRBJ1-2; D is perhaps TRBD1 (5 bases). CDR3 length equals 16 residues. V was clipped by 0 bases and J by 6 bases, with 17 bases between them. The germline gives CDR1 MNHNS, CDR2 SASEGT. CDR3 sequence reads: CASSEAWMAGKNGYTF. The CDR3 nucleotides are TGTGCCAGCAGTGAAGCTTGGATGGCAGGGAAGAATGGCTACACCTTC.

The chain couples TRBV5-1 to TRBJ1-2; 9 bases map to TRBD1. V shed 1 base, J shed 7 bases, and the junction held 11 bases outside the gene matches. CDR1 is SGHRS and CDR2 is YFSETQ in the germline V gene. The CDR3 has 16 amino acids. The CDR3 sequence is CASSLRPAQGAGGYTF. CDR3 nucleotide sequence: TGCGCCAGCAGCTTGCGGCCAGCACAGGGGGCTGGTGGCTACACCTTC.

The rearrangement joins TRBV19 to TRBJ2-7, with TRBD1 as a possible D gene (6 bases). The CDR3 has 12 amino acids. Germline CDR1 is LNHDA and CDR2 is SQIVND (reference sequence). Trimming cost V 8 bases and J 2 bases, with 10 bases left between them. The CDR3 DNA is TGTGCCAGTTTCAGGGGCACCTACGAGCAGTACTTC. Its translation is CASFRGTYEQYF.

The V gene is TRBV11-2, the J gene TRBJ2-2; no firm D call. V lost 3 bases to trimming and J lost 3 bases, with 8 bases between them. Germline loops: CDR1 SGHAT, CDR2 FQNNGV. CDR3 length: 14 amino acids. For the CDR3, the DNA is TGTGCCAGCAGCTTGGCCGCACACACCGGGGAGCTGTTTTTT. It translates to CASSLAAHTGELFF.

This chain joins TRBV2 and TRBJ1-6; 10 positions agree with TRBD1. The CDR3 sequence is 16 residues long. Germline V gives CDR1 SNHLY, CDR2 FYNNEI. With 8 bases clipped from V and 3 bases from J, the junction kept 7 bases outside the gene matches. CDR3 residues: CASSGTGVVYNSPLHF. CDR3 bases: TGTGCCAGCTCCGGGACAGGGGTTGTCTATAATTCACCCCTCCACTTT.

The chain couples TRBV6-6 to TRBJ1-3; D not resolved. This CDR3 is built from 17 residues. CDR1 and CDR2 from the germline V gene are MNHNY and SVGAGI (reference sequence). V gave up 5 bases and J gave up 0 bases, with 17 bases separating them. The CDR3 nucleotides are TGTGCCAGCAGTCGTCTTTTCTTGGGGAGCTCTGGAAACACCATATATTTT. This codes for CASSRLFLGSSGNTIYF.